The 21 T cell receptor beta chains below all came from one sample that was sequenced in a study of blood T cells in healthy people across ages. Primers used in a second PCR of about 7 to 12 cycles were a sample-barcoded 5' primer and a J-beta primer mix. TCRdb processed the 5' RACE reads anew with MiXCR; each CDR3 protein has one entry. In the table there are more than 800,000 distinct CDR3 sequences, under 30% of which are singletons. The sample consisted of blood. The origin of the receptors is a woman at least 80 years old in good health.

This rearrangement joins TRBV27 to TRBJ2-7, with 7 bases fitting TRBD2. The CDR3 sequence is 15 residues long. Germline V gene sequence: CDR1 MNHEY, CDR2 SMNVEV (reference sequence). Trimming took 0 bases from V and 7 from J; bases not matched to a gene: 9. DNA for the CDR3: TGTGCCAGCAGTTTATCTGGGAGGGCAAGCAATGAGCAGTACTTC. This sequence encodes CASSLSGRASNEQYF.

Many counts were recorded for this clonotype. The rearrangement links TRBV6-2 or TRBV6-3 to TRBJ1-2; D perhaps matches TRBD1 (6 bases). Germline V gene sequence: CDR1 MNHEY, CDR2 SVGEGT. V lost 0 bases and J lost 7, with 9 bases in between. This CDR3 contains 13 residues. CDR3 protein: CASSYSGGAGYTF. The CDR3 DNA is TGTGCCAGCAGTTACTCGGGGGGCGCTGGCTACACCTTC.

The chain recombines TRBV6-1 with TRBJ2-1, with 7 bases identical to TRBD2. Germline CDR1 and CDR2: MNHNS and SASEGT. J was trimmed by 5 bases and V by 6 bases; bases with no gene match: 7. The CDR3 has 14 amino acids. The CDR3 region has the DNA TGTGCCAGCAGGCGCCGGGACTACAACAATGAGCAGTTCTTC. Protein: CASRRRDYNNEQFF.

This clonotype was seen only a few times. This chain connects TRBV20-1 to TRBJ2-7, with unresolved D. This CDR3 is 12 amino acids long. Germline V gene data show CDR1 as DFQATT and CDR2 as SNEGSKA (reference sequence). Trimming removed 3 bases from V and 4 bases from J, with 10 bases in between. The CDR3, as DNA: TGCAGTGCTAGCTACGGACCTTACGAGCAGTACTTC. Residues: CSASYGPYEQYF.

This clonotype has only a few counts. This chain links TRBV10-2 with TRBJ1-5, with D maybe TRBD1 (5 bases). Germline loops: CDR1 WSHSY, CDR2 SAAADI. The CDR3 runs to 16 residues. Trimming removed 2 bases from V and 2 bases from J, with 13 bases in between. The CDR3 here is CASSETGGVGNQPQHF. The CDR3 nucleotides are TGCGCCAGCAGTGAGACAGGTGGGGTCGGCAATCAGCCCCAGCATTTT.

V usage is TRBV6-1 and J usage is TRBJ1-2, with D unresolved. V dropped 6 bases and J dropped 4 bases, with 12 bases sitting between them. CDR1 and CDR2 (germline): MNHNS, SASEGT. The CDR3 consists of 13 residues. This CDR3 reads CASSPGFIYGYTF. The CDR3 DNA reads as TGTGCCAGCAGCCCGGGATTTATCTATGGCTACACCTTC.

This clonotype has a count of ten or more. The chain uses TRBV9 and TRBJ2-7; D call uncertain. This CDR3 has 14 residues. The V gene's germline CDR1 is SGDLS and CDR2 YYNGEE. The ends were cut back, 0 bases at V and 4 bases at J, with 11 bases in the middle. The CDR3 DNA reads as TGTGCCAGCAGCGTAGCGGCAGCCGCGTACGAGCAGTACTTC. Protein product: CASSVAAAAYEQYF.

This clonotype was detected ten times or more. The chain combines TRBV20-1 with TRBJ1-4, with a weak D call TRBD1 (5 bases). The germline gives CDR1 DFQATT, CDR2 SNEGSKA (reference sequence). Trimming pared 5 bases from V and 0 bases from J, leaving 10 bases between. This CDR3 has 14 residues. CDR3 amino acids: CSADRVPTNEKLFF. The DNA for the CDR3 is TGCAGTGCTGACAGAGTTCCAACTAATGAAAAACTGTTTTTT.

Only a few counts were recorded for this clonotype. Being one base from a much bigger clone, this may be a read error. This chain's CDR3 is CRWTGAHGYTF. The CDR3 DNA follows: TGCAGATGGACAGGGGCCCATGGCTACACCTTC. This chain joins TRBV20-1 and TRBJ1-2, with TRBD1 identical over 9 bases. Germline loops: CDR1 DFQATT, CDR2 SNEGSKA (reference sequence). The CDR3 loop spans 11 amino acids.

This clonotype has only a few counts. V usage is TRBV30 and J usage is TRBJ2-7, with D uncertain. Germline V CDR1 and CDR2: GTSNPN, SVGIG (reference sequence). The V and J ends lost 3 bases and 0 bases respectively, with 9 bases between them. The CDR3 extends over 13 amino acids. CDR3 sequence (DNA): TGTGCCTGGAGAGACGGCAGCTCCTACGAGCAGTACTTC. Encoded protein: CAWRDGSSYEQYF. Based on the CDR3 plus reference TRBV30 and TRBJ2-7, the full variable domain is SQTIHQWPATLVQPVGSPLSLECTVEGTSNPNLYWYRQAAGRGLQLLFYSVGIGQISSEVPQNLSASRPQDRQFILSSKKLLLSDSGFYLCAWRDGSSYEQYFGPGTRLTVT.

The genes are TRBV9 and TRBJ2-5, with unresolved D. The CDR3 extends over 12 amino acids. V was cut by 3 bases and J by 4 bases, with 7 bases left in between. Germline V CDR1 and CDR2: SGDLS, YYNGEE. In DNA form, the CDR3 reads TGTGCCAGCAGCGATGGCTCAGAGACCCAGTACTTC. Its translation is CASSDGSETQYF.

The CDR3 here is CSAREGGVYNEQFF. CDR3 bases: TGCAGTGCTAGAGAGGGCGGGGTCTACAATGAGCAGTTCTTC. V and J are TRBV20-1 and TRBJ2-1; weak D call: TRBD2 (6 bases). The CDR3 runs to 14 residues. Germline values: CDR1 DFQATT, CDR2 SNEGSKA (reference sequence). V gave up 0 bases and J gave up 3 bases, with 9 bases separating them.

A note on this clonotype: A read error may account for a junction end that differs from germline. In DNA form, the CDR3 reads TGTACCAGCAGATTCCAGGCTTGGAGCACTGAAGCTTTCTTT. As protein: CTSRFQAWSTEAFF. The chain couples TRBV12-3 or TRBV12-4 to TRBJ1-1; D gene uncertain. This CDR3 region has 14 residues.

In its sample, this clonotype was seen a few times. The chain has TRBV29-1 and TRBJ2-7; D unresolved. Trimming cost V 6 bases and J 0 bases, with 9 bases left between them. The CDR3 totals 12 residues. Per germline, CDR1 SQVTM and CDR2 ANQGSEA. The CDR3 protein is CSVGDCSYEQYF. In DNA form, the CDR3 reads TGCAGCGTCGGAGACTGCTCCTACGAGCAGTACTTC.

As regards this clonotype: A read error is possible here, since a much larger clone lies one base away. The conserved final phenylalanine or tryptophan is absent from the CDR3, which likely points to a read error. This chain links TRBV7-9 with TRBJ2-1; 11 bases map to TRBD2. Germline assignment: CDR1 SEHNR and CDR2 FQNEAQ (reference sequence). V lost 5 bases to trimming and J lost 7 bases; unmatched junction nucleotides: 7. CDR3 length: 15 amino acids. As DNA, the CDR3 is TGTGCCAGCAGCGTTAGCGGGGGGGTTAGGAATGAGCAGTTCTCC. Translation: CASSVSGGVRNEQFS.

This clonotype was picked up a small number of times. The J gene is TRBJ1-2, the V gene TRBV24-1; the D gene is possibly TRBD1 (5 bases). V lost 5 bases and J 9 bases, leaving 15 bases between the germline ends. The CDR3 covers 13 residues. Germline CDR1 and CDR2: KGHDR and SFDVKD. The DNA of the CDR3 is TGTGCCACCAGTGTTACAGACAGCGGGCGCTACACCTTC. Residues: CATSVTDSGRYTF.

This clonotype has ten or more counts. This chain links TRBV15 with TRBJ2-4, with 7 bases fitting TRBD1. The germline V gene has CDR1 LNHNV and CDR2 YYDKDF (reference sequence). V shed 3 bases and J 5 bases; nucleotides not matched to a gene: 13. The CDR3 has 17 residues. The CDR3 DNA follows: TGTGCCACCAGCAGTCGAAGCCTCCCGGGACAGCAAAACATTCAGTACTTC. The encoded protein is CATSSRSLPGQQNIQYF.

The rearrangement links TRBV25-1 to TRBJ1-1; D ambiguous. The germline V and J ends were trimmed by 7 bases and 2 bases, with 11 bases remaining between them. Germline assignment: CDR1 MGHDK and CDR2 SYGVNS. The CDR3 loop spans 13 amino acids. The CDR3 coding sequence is TGTGCCAGCATCGGCCGGGGAAACACTGAAGCTTTCTTT. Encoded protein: CASIGRGNTEAFF.

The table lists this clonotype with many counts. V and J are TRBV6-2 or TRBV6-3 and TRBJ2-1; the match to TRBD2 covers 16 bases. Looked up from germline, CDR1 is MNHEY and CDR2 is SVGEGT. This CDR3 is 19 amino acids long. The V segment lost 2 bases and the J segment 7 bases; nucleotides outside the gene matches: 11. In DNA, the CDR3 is TGTGCCAGCAGTTACCCGCCGGGACTAGCGGGGGGGACCCGGAATGAGCAGTTCTTC. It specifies CASSYPPGLAGGTRNEQFF.

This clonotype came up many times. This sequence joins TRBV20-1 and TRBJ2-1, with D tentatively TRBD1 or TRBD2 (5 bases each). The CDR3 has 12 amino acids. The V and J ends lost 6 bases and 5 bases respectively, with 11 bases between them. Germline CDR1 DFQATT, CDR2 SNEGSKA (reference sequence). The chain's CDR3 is CSAPGPHNEQFF. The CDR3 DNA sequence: TGCAGTGCGCCGGGACCACACAATGAGCAGTTCTTC.

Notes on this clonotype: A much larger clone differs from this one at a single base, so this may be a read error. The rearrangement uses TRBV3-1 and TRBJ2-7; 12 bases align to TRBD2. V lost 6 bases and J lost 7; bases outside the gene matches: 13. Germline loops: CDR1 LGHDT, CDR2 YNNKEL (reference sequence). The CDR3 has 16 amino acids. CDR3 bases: TGTGCCAGCAGACCAGTTACTAGCGGGGGGCCGAATGAGCAGTACTTC. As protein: CASRPVTSGGPNEQYF.